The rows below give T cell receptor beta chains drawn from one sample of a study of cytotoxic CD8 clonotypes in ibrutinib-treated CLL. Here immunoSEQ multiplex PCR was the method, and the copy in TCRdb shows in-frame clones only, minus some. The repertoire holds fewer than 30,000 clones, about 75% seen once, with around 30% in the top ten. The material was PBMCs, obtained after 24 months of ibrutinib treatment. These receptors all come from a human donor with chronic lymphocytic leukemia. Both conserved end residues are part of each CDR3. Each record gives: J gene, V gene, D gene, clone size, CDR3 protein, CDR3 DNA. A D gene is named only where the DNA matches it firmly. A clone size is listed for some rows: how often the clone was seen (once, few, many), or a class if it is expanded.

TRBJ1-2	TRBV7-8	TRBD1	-	CASSSGQRYGYTF	TGTGCCAGCAGCTCGGGACAGCGCTATGGCTACACCTTC
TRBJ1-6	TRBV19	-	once	CASSIDPPVFNSPLHF	TGTGCCAGTAGTATAGACCCCCCCGTTTTTAATTCACCCCTCCACTTT
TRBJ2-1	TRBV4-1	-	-	CASSQRGAALSYNEQFF	TGCGCCAGCAGCCAACGTGGAGCGGCCCTCTCCTACAATGAGCAGTTCTTC
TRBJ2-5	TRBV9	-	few	CASSVAGLPQETQYF	TGTGCCAGCAGCGTAGCTGGTTTACCTCAAGAGACCCAGTACTTC
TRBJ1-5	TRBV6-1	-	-	CASSEQPSNQPQHF	TGTGCCAGCAGTGAGCAACCTAGCAATCAGCCCCAGCATTTT
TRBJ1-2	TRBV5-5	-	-	CASSLGWSGYGYTF	TGTGCCAGCAGCTTGGGTTGGTCCGGCTATGGCTACACCTTC
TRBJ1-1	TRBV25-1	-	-	CASSATIPNTEAFF	TGTGCCAGCAGTGCGACAATTCCGAACACTGAAGCTTTCTTT
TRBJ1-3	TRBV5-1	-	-	CASSLGRLGNTIYF	TGCGCCAGCAGCTTGGGGAGACTGGGAAACACCATATATTTT
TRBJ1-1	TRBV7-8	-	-	CASSLATMNTEAFF	TGTGCCAGCAGCTTAGCAACAATGAACACTGAAGCTTTCTTT
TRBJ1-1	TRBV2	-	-	CAKRDTNTEAFF	TGTGCCAAGCGGGATACGAACACTGAAGCTTTCTTT
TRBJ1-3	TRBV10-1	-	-	CASSDGPGNTIYF	TGCGCCAGCAGTGATGGACCTGGAAACACCATATATTTT
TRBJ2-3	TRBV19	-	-	CAGYHRRQSTDTQYF	TGTGCCGGGTACCACCGCAGGCAGTCCACAGATACGCAGTATTTT
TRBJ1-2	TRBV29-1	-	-	CSARTDGYTF	TGCAGCGCCCGGACGGATGGCTACACCTTC
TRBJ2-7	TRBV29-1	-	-	CSVRGNEQYF	TGCAGCGTGAGGGGTAACGAGCAGTACTTC
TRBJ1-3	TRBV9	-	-	CASSVDSGNTIYF	TGTGCCAGCAGCGTAGATTCTGGAAACACCATATATTTT
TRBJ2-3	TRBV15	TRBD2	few	CATSRVPTSGGSDTQYF	TGTGCCACCAGCAGAGTCCCAACTAGCGGGGGTTCAGATACGCAGTATTTT
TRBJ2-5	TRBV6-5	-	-	CASSPTGSGETQYF	TGTGCCAGCAGCCCCACAGGGAGTGGGGAGACCCAGTACTTC
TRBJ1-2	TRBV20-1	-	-	CSASHGYTF	TGCAGTGCTAGCCACGGCTACACCTTC
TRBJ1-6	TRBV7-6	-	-	CASSFGNNSPLHF	TGTGCCAGCAGCTTCGGGAATAATTCACCCCTCCACTTT
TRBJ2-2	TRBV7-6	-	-	CASSSQTAMAATGELFF	TGTGCCAGCAGCTCCCAAACCGCGATGGCGGCCACCGGGGAGCTGTTTTTT
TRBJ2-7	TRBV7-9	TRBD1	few	CASSSLGDRGPPYF	TGTGCCAGCAGCTCGTTAGGGGACAGGGGGCCTCCGTACTTC
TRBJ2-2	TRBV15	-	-	CATSREISHDGELFF	TGTGCCACCAGCAGAGAAATATCCCATGACGGGGAGCTGTTTTTT
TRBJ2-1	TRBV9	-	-	CASAPGASSYNEQLF	TGTGCCAGCGCGCCGGGGGCGAGCTCCTACAATGAGCAGCTCTTC
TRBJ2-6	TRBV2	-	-	CASKGYSGANVLTF	TGTGCCAGCAAGGGGTACTCTGGGGCCAACGTCCTGACTTTC
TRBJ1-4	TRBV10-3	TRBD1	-	CAIAGGSGNEKLFF	TGTGCCATCGCAGGGGGATCGGGTAATGAAAAACTGTTTTTT
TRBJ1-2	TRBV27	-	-	CASRQPKGDSYGYTF	TGTGCCAGCAGACAACCGAAAGGAGATTCCTATGGCTACACCTTC
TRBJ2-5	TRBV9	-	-	CASSVGTASPQETQYF	TGTGCCAGCAGCGTAGGGACAGCCTCTCCTCAAGAGACCCAGTACTTC
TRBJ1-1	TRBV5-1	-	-	CASSLGRLGNTEAFF	TGCGCCAGCAGCTTGGGACGGCTGGGGAACACTGAAGCTTTCTTT
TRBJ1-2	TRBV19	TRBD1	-	CASARDREYGYTF	TGTGCCAGCGCAAGGGACAGGGAATATGGCTACACCTTC
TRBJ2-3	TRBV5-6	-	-	CASSLDDTQYF	TGTGCCAGCAGCTTGGATGATACGCAGTATTTT
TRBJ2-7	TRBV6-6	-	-	CASSYPPGLSYEQYF	TGTGCCAGCAGTTACCCCCCGGGGCTTTCCTACGAGCAGTACTTC
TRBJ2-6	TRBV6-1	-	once	CASSALNSVLTF	TGTGCCAGCAGTGCTTTGAATAGCGTCCTGACTTTC
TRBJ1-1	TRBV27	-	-	CASSLLRRQGHTEAFF	TGTGCCAGCAGTTTATTACGGAGGCAGGGTCACACTGAAGCTTTCTTT
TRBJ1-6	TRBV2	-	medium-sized	CASSGTSPLHF	TGTGCCAGCAGCGGTACTTCACCCCTCCACTTT
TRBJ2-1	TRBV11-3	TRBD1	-	CASSSGGSYNEQFF	TGTGCCAGCAGCTCAGGGGGCTCCTACAATGAGCAGTTCTTC
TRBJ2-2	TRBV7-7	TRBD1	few	CASSQDRTNTGELFF	TGTGCCAGCAGCCAGGACAGGACGAACACCGGGGAGCTGTTTTTT
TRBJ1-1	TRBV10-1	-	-	CASRRDTNAEAFF	TGCGCCAGCAGGCGGGACACCAACGCTGAAGCTTTCTTT
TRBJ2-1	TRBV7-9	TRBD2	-	CASSSSGTSSNEQFF	TGTGCCAGCAGCTCTTCCGGGACTAGCAGCAATGAGCAGTTCTTC
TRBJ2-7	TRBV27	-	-	CASSLTGAEQYF	TGTGCCAGCAGTTTAACCGGGGCCGAGCAGTACTTC
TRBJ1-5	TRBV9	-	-	CASSAGGQPQHF	TGTGCCAGCAGCGCGGGCGGCCAGCCCCAGCATTTT